This T cell receptor (beta chain) was identified in a study of Ad26.COV2.S vaccination and SARS-CoV-2 variants. Findings and limits, study-wide: Those who received vaccine or placebo ended up with similar non-spike TCR breadth.

About this clone itself: Antigen unknown.

As for treatment: roughly 20 received Ad26.COV2.S at low or high dose, single or two shots; several received placebo; per-sample allocation not given. Sampling was done on day 63 after the first vaccine or placebo injection. Vaccination used an Ad26 vector expressing Wuhan-strain SARS-CoV-2 spike. Per the germline V gene, CDR1 is SGHAT and CDR2 is FQNNGV. Between the trimmed V and J ends, which lost 3 bases and 6 bases, there was a span of 3 bases. The CDR3 length is 10 residues. Some clones are missing from TCRdb's copy, which holds only in-frame ones; the method was immunoSEQ multiplex PCR. The data contain around 420,000 clones, roughly 90% of them seen just once; the ten biggest clones take up 3.6%.

The sequencing here drew on peripheral blood, taken in a trial of Ad26.COV2.S vaccine versus placebo. The chain couples TRBV11-2 to TRBJ2-7; no reliable D call. The TCR was taken from a person between 18 and 59 years old who received the Ad26.COV2.S COVID-19 vaccine or a placebo. The CDR3 DNA sequence: TGTGCCAGCAGCTTCTCCGAGCAGTACTTC. This gives the protein CASSFSEQYF.